The 30 T cell receptor beta chains below all came from one sample that was sequenced in a study of T cell responses to AZD1222 COVID-19 vaccine. Assay: immunoSEQ multiplex PCR; the TCRdb copy retains only in-frame clones and omits some. Here the sample spans approximately 120,000 clones, roughly 90% being singletons. The sample consisted of peripheral blood, taken on day 0 of AZD1222 vaccination. These receptor sequences come from an adult in good health.

The gene calls are TRBV9 and TRBJ2-3, with 8 bases fitting TRBD2. The CDR3 covers 16 residues. CDR1 and CDR2 (germline): SGDLS, YYNGEE. After removal of 0 bases from V and 4 bases from J, the junction contained 7 bases not matched to a gene. CDR3 amino acids: CASSVDDAGGADTQYF. CDR3 sequence (DNA): TGTGCCAGCAGCGTAGATGACGCGGGGGGTGCAGATACGCAGTATTTT.

The chain employs TRBV18 and TRBJ1-2; 10 bases align to TRBD1. Germline CDR1 and CDR2: KGHSH and LQKENI. The ends lost 3 bases at V and 4 bases at J; junction bases unmatched: 8. The CDR3 consists of 16 residues. CDR3 region: CASSPQRTGGIYGYTF. Written as DNA, the CDR3 is TGTGCCAGCTCACCTCAGAGGACAGGGGGAATCTATGGCTACACCTTC.

This clone has more than one count but fewer than ten. The genes are TRBV5-1 and TRBJ1-2; weak D call: TRBD1 (5 bases). Trimming left V 0 bases short and J 5 bases short, with 8 bases between. Germline V gene data show CDR1 as SGHRS and CDR2 as YFSETQ. The CDR3 is made up of 13 amino acids. CDR3 nucleotides: TGCGCCAGCAGCTTGGGACAGCAGTATGGCTACACCTTC. Translation: CASSLGQQYGYTF.

This clone was counted a single time. This chain connects TRBV4-2 to TRBJ1-1; D unclear. The length of the CDR3 is 11 residues. Deletions cut 0 bases from V and 12 bases from J, with 8 bases between. In germline, CDR1 is LGHNA, CDR2 YNFKEQ. CDR3 bases: TGTGCCAGCAGCCAAGAGGGCCGAACTTTCTTT. This gives the protein CASSQEGRTFF.

In its sample, this clone was seen once. The chain combines TRBV7-2 with TRBJ2-1; the match to TRBD2 covers 12 bases. This CDR3 contains 17 residues. The ends lost 5 bases at V and 8 bases at J; junction bases unmatched: 13. CDR1 SGHTA and CDR2 FQGNSA come from the germline V gene. The CDR3 nucleotides read TGTGCCAGCAGCCAAAACCTCCTAGCGGGGGGGCCGGATGAGCAGTTCTTC. The encoded protein is CASSQNLLAGGPDEQFF.

This clone appeared once. This chain links TRBV14 with TRBJ2-7; TRBD2 agrees at 9 bases. The V segment lost 1 base and the J segment 10 bases; nucleotides outside the gene matches: 11. The length of the CDR3 is 15 residues. Per germline, CDR1 SGHDN and CDR2 FVKESK. The CDR3 loop is CASSQGISGGEIQYF. CDR3 DNA sequence: TGTGCCAGCAGCCAAGGGATTAGCGGGGGAGAAATTCAGTACTTC.

This clone was seen more than once but under ten times. This sequence joins TRBV5-8 and TRBJ1-1; D is uncertain. The CDR3 length is 15 residues. Germline V gene lookup returns CDR1 SGHTS and CDR2 YDEGEE. Deletions cut 3 bases from V and 0 bases from J, with 12 bases between. DNA for the CDR3: TGTGCCAGCAGCTCGGTAGGCCAGATGAACACTGAAGCTTTCTTT. Translation gives CASSSVGQMNTEAFF.

This clone was counted once. The chain has TRBV28 and TRBJ1-2; 7 bases line up with TRBD1. Germline loops: CDR1 MDHEN, CDR2 SYDVKM. The CDR3 has 13 amino acids. Unmatched junction bases numbered 5, after V lost 6 bases and J lost 4 bases. In DNA form, the CDR3 reads TGTGCCAGCAGACTCGGGACAGCCTATGGCTACACCTTC. This codes for CASRLGTAYGYTF.

The V gene is TRBV11-2, the J gene TRBJ2-1, with no clear D. Germline V gene data show CDR1 as SGHAT and CDR2 as FQNNGV. Trimming took off 5 bases at V and 3 bases at J, with 8 bases between the two ends. The CDR3 length is 13 residues. The CDR3 region has the DNA TGTGCCAGCAGCCCGGGTCACTACAATGAGCAGTTCTTC. Its protein product is CASSPGHYNEQFF.

This clone was seen a few times. The chain is built from TRBV28 and TRBJ2-2; D is ambiguous. V was pared by 5 bases and J by 7 bases, with 14 bases between. The CDR3 length is 14 residues. Per germline, CDR1 MDHEN and CDR2 SYDVKM. CDR3 in amino acids: CASSPTLQNGELFF. DNA for the CDR3: TGTGCCAGCAGTCCCACTCTTCAGAACGGGGAGCTGTTTTTT. The whole variable domain, remainder taken from reference TRBV28 and TRBJ2-2, is DVKVTQSSRYLVKRTGEKVFLECVQDMDHENMFWYRQDPGLGLRLIYFSYDVKMKEKGDIPEGYSVSREKKERFSLILESASTNQTSMYLCASSPTLQNGELFFGEGSRLTVL.

V gene TRBV7-8 combines with J gene TRBJ1-1, with a tentative D call TRBD1 (5 bases). V shed 5 bases and J shed 0 bases, with 10 bases lying between them. The CDR3 spans 14 residues. The germline gives CDR1 SGHVS, CDR2 FQNEAQ. This CDR3 is CASSPGRLNTEAFF. The CDR3 DNA is TGTGCCAGCAGCCCGGGACGGTTGAACACTGAAGCTTTCTTT.

The chain couples TRBV3-1 (or the pseudogene TRBV3-2) to TRBJ2-5; 11 bases line up with TRBD1. The CDR3 has 14 residues. Germline values: CDR1 LGHDT, CDR2 YNNKEL (reference sequence). V shed 1 base and J 5 bases; nucleotides not matched to a gene: 0. CDR3 region: CASSQGDRGETQYF. The DNA of the CDR3 is TGTGCCAGCAGCCAAGGGGACAGGGGGGAGACCCAGTACTTC.

The rearrangement joins TRBV5-1 to TRBJ1-3; D unclear. Germline loops: CDR1 SGHRS, CDR2 YFSETQ. The V and J ends lost 5 bases and 0 bases respectively, with 12 bases between them. This CDR3 spans 15 amino acids. The CDR3: CASRRDGSSGNTIYF. CDR3 bases: TGCGCCAGCAGGAGAGACGGGAGCTCTGGAAACACCATATATTTT.

The V call is TRBV6-5, the J call TRBJ2-1; D may be TRBD1 (6 bases). CDR1 MNHEY and CDR2 SVGAGI come from the germline V gene. The CDR3 has 13 amino acids. V lost 7 bases and J 8 bases, leaving 15 bases between the germline ends. CDR3: CASKRAGAHEQFF. CDR3 nucleotides: TGTGCCAGCAAACGTGCAGGGGCCCATGAGCAGTTCTTC.

The gene calls are TRBV6-4 and TRBJ2-2, with D hard to call. Trimming cost V 6 bases and J 7 bases, with 18 bases left between them. The CDR3 is 15 residues long. CDR1 is MRHNA and CDR2 is SNTAGT in the germline V gene. The CDR3 region is CASSQGGNRVGELFF. CDR3 nucleotides: TGTGCCAGCAGCCAAGGTGGGAACCGCGTCGGGGAGCTGTTTTTT.

The rearrangement links TRBV19 to TRBJ1-2, with D perhaps matching TRBD1 (5 bases). V was trimmed by 4 bases and J by 3 bases, leaving 12 bases between them. The CDR3 totals 14 residues. CDR1 is LNHDA, CDR2 SQIVND, per germline (reference sequence). The CDR3 DNA follows: TGTGCCAGTAGTACAGGGTTCTGGGACTATGGCTACACCTTC. Translating gives CASSTGFWDYGYTF.

The V gene is TRBV5-1, the J gene TRBJ1-4, with TRBD1 matching 8 bases. The CDR3 contains 16 residues. Per the germline V gene, CDR1 is SGHRS and CDR2 is YFSETQ. The V gene end was trimmed by 4 bases and the J gene end by 8 bases; junction bases not matched to a gene: 13. The CDR3 sequence is CASSTGETGVGEKLFF. For the CDR3, the DNA is TGCGCCAGCAGCACTGGAGAGACAGGGGTAGGCGAAAAACTGTTTTTT.

The V call is TRBV27, the J call TRBJ2-7, with D possibly being TRBD2 (6 bases). Germline CDR1 and CDR2: MNHEY and SMNVEV (reference sequence). The CDR3 runs to 11 residues. V lost 7 bases and J 5 bases, leaving 9 bases between the germline ends. CDR3 protein: CASTTGDEQYF. CDR3 sequence (DNA): TGTGCCAGCACCACGGGGGACGAGCAGTACTTC.

This chain joins TRBV29-1 and TRBJ1-2; no reliable D call. V lost 4 bases, J lost 4 bases, and 7 bases lay in between. Germline-derived CDR1 and CDR2 are SQVTM and ANQGSEA. This CDR3 has 11 residues. The CDR3: CSVVSGYGYTF. CDR3 coding DNA: TGCAGCGTTGTCTCAGGCTATGGCTACACCTTC.

The chain couples TRBV2 to TRBJ2-7; D assignment may be TRBD1 or TRBD2 (6 bases each). Germline V gene data show CDR1 as SNHLY and CDR2 as FYNNEI. The CDR3 has 16 amino acids. V lost 6 bases and J 2 bases, leaving 20 bases between the germline ends. The CDR3 nucleotides read TGTGCCAGCAGCGGCGGGGCTGGGGACATAACCTACGAGCAGTACTTC. It specifies CASSGGAGDITYEQYF.

The CDR3 spells CTSSQETPGGAGRQETQYF. CDR3 nucleotides: TGCACCAGCAGCCAGGAGACCCCGGGGGGAGCGGGGAGACAAGAGACCCAGTACTTC. V is TRBV1 and J is TRBJ2-5; the tabulated D call, TRBD2, remains unverified against the DNA. TRBV1 is given as a pseudogene. The CDR3 spans 19 residues.

The chain uses TRBV7-6 and TRBJ2-1; TRBD2 matches 14 bases. This CDR3 spans 17 amino acids. Trimming removed 5 bases from V and 4 bases from J; junction bases left unmatched: 7. Germline V CDR1 and CDR2: SGHVS, FNYEAQ. DNA for the CDR3: TGTGCCAGCAGCACCGGGACTAGCGGGAGTAGATACAATGAGCAGTTCTTC. Protein: CASSTGTSGSRYNEQFF.

The gene calls are TRBV7-9 and TRBJ1-2; D is ambiguous. V dropped 2 bases and J dropped 4 bases, with 8 bases sitting between them. The CDR3 loop spans 13 amino acids. Germline assignment: CDR1 SEHNR and CDR2 FQNEAQ (reference sequence). DNA of the CDR3: TGTGCCAGCAGCTTATCCACGACCTATGGCTACACCTTC. It codes for CASSLSTTYGYTF.

Comment on this clone: Sequence at one end of the junction differs from germline and may be a read error. CDR3 sequence (DNA): TGTGCCAGCAGCCAAGGGACCCAGTACTTC. As protein: CASSQGTQYF. This rearrangement joins TRBV7-2 to TRBJ2-5, with D hard to call. Per the germline V gene, CDR1 is SGHTA and CDR2 is FQGNSA. CDR3 length: 10 residues.

This clone has ten or more counts. The rearrangement joins TRBV18 to TRBJ1-6, with TRBD1 as a possible D gene (5 bases). Germline lookup yields CDR1 KGHSH and CDR2 LQKENI. The germline V and J ends were trimmed by 3 bases and 6 bases, with 15 bases remaining between them. The CDR3 has 16 residues. The CDR3 DNA sequence: TGTGCCAGCTCACCCTACCCGGGGGGGAGTAATTCACCCCTCCACTTT. Protein sequence: CASSPYPGGSNSPLHF.

The chain uses TRBV7-2 and TRBJ1-4; no firm D call. Germline CDR1 is SGHTA and CDR2 is FQGNSA. V lost 5 bases and J 2 bases, leaving 15 bases between the germline ends. This CDR3 has 16 residues. The CDR3 sequence is CASSQFSLGTNEKLFF. The CDR3 bases are TGTGCCAGCAGCCAATTCAGCCTCGGCACTAATGAAAAACTGTTTTTT. The full variable domain, its missing parts supplied by reference TRBV7-2 and TRBJ1-4, is GAGVSQSPSNKVTEKGKDVELRCDPISGHTALYWYRQSLGQGLEFLIYFQGNSAPDKSGLPSDRFSAERTGGSVSTLTIQRTQQEDSAVYLCASSQFSLGTNEKLFFGSGTQLSVL.

CDR3 amino acids: CASSDSSLSNQPQHF. CDR3 DNA sequence: TGTGCCAGCAGTGATTCCTCGTTGAGCAATCAGCCCCAGCATTTT. This rearrangement joins TRBV2 to TRBJ1-5; D remains unclear. The ends were cut back, 3 bases at V and 1 base at J, with 10 bases in the middle. CDR3 size: 15 residues. Germline V gene data show CDR1 as SNHLY and CDR2 as FYNNEI.

This clone appeared a single time. The genes are TRBV25-1 and TRBJ2-1; no firm D call. Trimming removed 1 base from V and 3 bases from J, with 7 bases in between. This CDR3 comprises 14 residues. The germline V gene has CDR1 MGHDK and CDR2 SYGVNS. CDR3 nucleotides: TGTGCCAGCAGTGAATTAGGCATCTACAATGAGCAGTTCTTC. This translates into CASSELGIYNEQFF.

The chain carries TRBV7-9 and TRBJ1-1; no firm D call. Germline V gene lookup returns CDR1 SEHNR and CDR2 FQNEAQ (reference sequence). The V end was cut by 0 bases, the J end by 7 bases, with 9 bases between. The CDR3 runs 13 residues. The CDR3 reads CASSLAGRVEAFF. The CDR3 DNA is TGTGCCAGCAGCTTAGCGGGGAGGGTTGAAGCTTTCTTT.

The chain links TRBV5-1 to TRBJ2-3; weak D call: TRBD1 (6 bases). Germline CDR1 and CDR2: SGHRS and YFSETQ. V lost 0 bases, J lost 7 bases, and 12 bases lay in between. This CDR3 is 14 amino acids long. The CDR3 DNA reads TGCGCCAGCAGCTTGGGGGGGCCGGGGAATACGCAGTATTTT. Its translation is CASSLGGPGNTQYF.